What follows are 28 T cell receptor beta chains derived from one specimen sequenced in a study of blood T cells in healthy people across ages. A second about 7 to 12 cycle PCR used barcoded and J-beta primers. TCRdb used MiXCR to reprocess the 5' RACE reads, holding one entry per CDR3 protein. The data contain some 850,000 distinct CDR3 sequences, roughly 24% of them seen just once; the ten biggest clones take up under 3%. This sample was also put to use in a study of T cells of mothers and their children.

Sequencing input: blood. Every receptor here comes from a boy between 10 and 17 years old in good health.

Here the CDR3 DNA reads TGTGCCAGCAGCAAAGTCCGCAGTAATCAGCCCCAGCATTTT. Translation gives CASSKVRSNQPQHF. The chain joins TRBV21-1 to TRBJ1-5. TRBV21-1 is marked as a pseudogene. The length of the CDR3 is 14 residues.

This clonotype was detected a few times. This sequence joins TRBV13 and TRBJ2-5; the match to TRBD2 covers 13 bases. The length of the CDR3 is 17 residues. The germline CDR1 and CDR2 sequences are PRHDT and FYEKMQ (reference sequence). J was trimmed by 3 bases and V by 0 bases; bases with no gene match: 4. In DNA, the CDR3 is TGTGCCAGCAGCTTAGGCCCACTAGCGGGGGGGGAAGAGACCCAGTACTTC. Its protein product is CASSLGPLAGGEETQYF. The whole variable domain, remainder taken from reference TRBV13 and TRBJ2-5, is AAGVIQSPRHLIKEKRETATLKCYPIPRHDTVYWYQQGPGQDPQFLISFYEKMQSDKGSIPDRFSAQQFSDYHSELNMSSLELGDSALYFCASSLGPLAGGEETQYFGPGTRLLVL.

This clonotype was picked up a small number of times. The chain links TRBV5-1 to TRBJ1-4; 7 bases are a match to TRBD1. CDR3 length equals 14 residues. J was trimmed by 7 bases and V by 5 bases; bases with no gene match: 8. Germline V gene data show CDR1 as SGHRS and CDR2 as YFSETQ. CDR3 nucleotides: TGCGCCAGCAGACCGACAGGGCAGGTTGAAAAACTGTTTTTT. Translation: CASRPTGQVEKLFF.

In the case of this clonotype: Germline and junction disagree at one end, which may indicate a read error. This rearrangement joins TRBV6-5 to TRBJ1-5; weak D call: TRBD1 (5 bases). The V gene's germline CDR1 is MNHEY and CDR2 SVGAGI. The CDR3 is 12 residues long. The CDR3 reads CASSLDNQLQHF. In nucleotides, the CDR3 is TGTGCCAGCAGTCTGGACAATCAGCTCCAGCATTTT.

The V call is TRBV6-6, the J call TRBJ1-2; D remains unclear. V shed 0 bases and J shed 0 bases, with 8 bases lying between them. The germline V gene has CDR1 MNHNY and CDR2 SVGAGI (reference sequence). This CDR3 region has 15 residues. The chain's CDR3 is CASSYSPGSNYGYTF. The CDR3 nucleotides are TGTGCCAGCAGTTACTCGCCCGGTTCTAACTATGGCTACACCTTC.

This clonotype was counted a few times. V usage is TRBV4-1 and J usage is TRBJ1-1; D remains ambiguous. V was trimmed by 1 base and J by 6 bases, leaving 12 bases between them. This CDR3 has 14 residues. From germline, CDR1 is MGHRA and CDR2 YSYEKL. The CDR3 nucleotides are TGCGCCAGCAGCCAAGTCCCCGGAGGCGCTGAAGCTTTCTTT. Translation: CASSQVPGGAEAFF.

The chain has TRBV25-1 and TRBJ1-4; 10 bases line up with TRBD1. This CDR3 is built from 15 residues. V shed 4 bases, J shed 4 bases, and the junction held 3 bases outside the gene matches. Germline CDR1 is MGHDK and CDR2 is SYGVNS. In DNA, the CDR3 is TGTGCCAGCAGTGCGGGACAGGGGTATAATGAAAAACTGTTTTTT. Protein product: CASSAGQGYNEKLFF.

The rearrangement joins TRBV2 to TRBJ2-3; TRBD2 aligns across 9 bases. This CDR3 contains 18 residues. V shed 6 bases, J shed 0 bases, and the junction held 13 bases outside the gene matches. CDR1 is SNHLY and CDR2 is FYNNEI in the germline V gene. The CDR3 coding sequence is TGTGCCAGCAGGAGGGGGACTAGCTCAGGAACTAGCACAGATACGCAGTATTTT. Protein: CASRRGTSSGTSTDTQYF.

The chain carries TRBV10-2 and TRBJ2-5; the D gene is possibly TRBD2 (7 bases). TRBJ2-1 explains the end of the DNA better; the J call may be wrong. The CDR3 consists of 14 residues. Germline CDR1 and CDR2: WSHSY and SAAADI. The CDR3 sequence is CATRRGGIGNEQFF. CDR3 in DNA: TGCGCCACTCGTAGGGGGGGGATCGGGAATGAGCAGTTCTTC.

The chain couples TRBV11-1 to TRBJ1-1; TRBD1 matches 11 bases. With 5 bases clipped from V and 5 bases from J, the junction kept 22 bases outside the gene matches. CDR3 length: 20 residues. In germline, CDR1 is SGHAT, CDR2 FQDESV (reference sequence). The CDR3 region is CASSPNVPEERTGGHTEAFF. The DNA of the CDR3 is TGTGCCAGCAGCCCCAATGTCCCCGAAGAGAGGACAGGGGGCCATACTGAAGCTTTCTTT. Combining the CDR3 with reference TRBV11-1 and TRBJ1-1 gives the whole variable domain EAEVAQSPRYKITEKSQAVAFWCDPISGHATLYWYRQILGQGPELLVQFQDESVVDDSQLPKDRFSAERLKGVDSTLKIQPAELGDSAMYLCASSPNVPEERTGGHTEAFFGQGTRLTVV.

In its sample, this clonotype was seen a few times. The V call is TRBV20-1, the J call TRBJ1-4; 10 nucleotides line up with TRBD1. The germline gives CDR1 DFQATT, CDR2 SNEGSKA (reference sequence). V was clipped by 5 bases and J by 5 bases; unmatched bases: 2. The CDR3 sequence is 13 residues long. The chain's CDR3 is CSALDRGNEKLFF. CDR3 coding DNA: TGCAGTGCTTTGGACAGGGGGAATGAAAAACTGTTTTTT.

The chain links TRBV12-3 or TRBV12-4 to TRBJ2-4; maybe TRBD2 (5 bases). V lost 3 bases to trimming and J lost 9 bases, with 15 bases between them. The CDR3 consists of 14 residues. Here the CDR3 DNA reads TGTGCCAGCAGTTTTGCCCAGAGGGAACGCATTCAGTACTTC. It translates to CASSFAQRERIQYF.

This clonotype showed up just a few times. The gene calls are TRBV5-1 and TRBJ1-1; 9 bases are shared with TRBD1. Germline loops: CDR1 SGHRS, CDR2 YFSETQ. There are 14 residues in the CDR3. The junction had 5 bases not matched to a gene; V was cut back by 4 bases and J by 4 bases. The CDR3 DNA reads TGCGCCAGCAGCGGGGGGACAGGGACCACTGAAGCTTTCTTT. It encodes CASSGGTGTTEAFF.

With respect to this clonotype: One end of the junction fails to match germline, which may point to a read error. V gene TRBV15 combines with J gene TRBJ2-5; 9 bases are a match to TRBD1. Germline loops: CDR1 LNHNV, CDR2 YYDKDF (reference sequence). The CDR3 is made up of 13 amino acids. CDR3 in DNA: TGTGCCACCAGCATCCATGGGACAGGGCTAGCGTTCTTC. This sequence encodes CATSIHGTGLAFF.

This clonotype was found a few times. The gene calls are TRBV5-1 and TRBJ1-1; D possibly corresponds to TRBD1 (5 bases). The V end lost 0 bases, the J end lost 3 bases, and 12 bases lay between the germline ends. This CDR3 comprises 15 residues. CDR1 SGHRS and CDR2 YFSETQ come from the germline V gene. The CDR3 DNA is TGCGCCAGCAGCTTGGTTCCCGGGGGGGACACTGAAGCTTTCTTT. Protein product: CASSLVPGGDTEAFF.

This rearrangement joins TRBV4-1 to TRBJ1-2; D may be TRBD1 (6 bases). Looked up from germline, CDR1 is MGHRA and CDR2 is YSYEKL. Trimming took off 4 bases at V and 2 bases at J, with 14 bases between the two ends. The CDR3 loop spans 15 amino acids. CDR3 bases: TGCGCCAGCAGCCCCCGACCCACAGGGAACTATGGCTACACCTTC. It translates to CASSPRPTGNYGYTF.

The CDR3 DNA is TGTGCCAGCAGCCAACCGTCGGGGGCCCCGAACACCGGGGAGCTGTTTTTT. Translation gives CASSQPSGAPNTGELFF. J is TRBJ2-2 and V is TRBV4-2, with D tentatively TRBD1 or TRBD2 (6 bases each). V lost 2 bases and J 0 bases, leaving 13 bases between the germline ends. CDR3 size: 17 residues. Germline V gene data show CDR1 as LGHNA and CDR2 as YNFKEQ.

This clonotype occurred a few times. The chain couples TRBV10-3 to TRBJ2-7; 8 bases line up with TRBD2. The CDR3 extends over 13 amino acids. Trimming removed 4 bases from V and 5 bases from J; junction bases left unmatched: 4. Germline-derived CDR1 and CDR2 are ENHRY and SYGVKD. The CDR3 sequence is CAISAGGSDEQYF. The CDR3 DNA is TGTGCCATCAGTGCGGGAGGGAGTGACGAGCAGTACTTC.

V gene TRBV28 combines with J gene TRBJ2-5, with D possibly called TRBD1 or TRBD2 (6 bases each). CDR3 length: 17 amino acids. With 4 bases removed from V and 5 bases from J, the gap between germline ends came to 23 bases. CDR1 is MDHEN, CDR2 SYDVKM, per germline. The CDR3 reads CASSSLGGRGTSETQYF. The CDR3 DNA reads TGTGCCAGCAGTTCCCTGGGGGGCCGTGGGACATCGGAGACCCAGTACTTC.

The chain combines TRBV7-2 with TRBJ1-2, with D unclear. V lost 1 base to trimming and J lost 8 bases, with 14 bases between them. The CDR3 has 14 amino acids. The germline V gene encodes CDR1 SGHTA and CDR2 FQGNSA. The CDR3 region has the DNA TGTGCCAGCAGCTTAGGATCGGCCGGCGGGGGCTACACCTTC. Translating gives CASSLGSAGGGYTF.

The chain uses TRBV12-3 or TRBV12-4 and TRBJ2-5; weak D call: TRBD1 (6 bases). The CDR3 spans 15 residues. Trimming pared 6 bases from V and 7 bases from J, leaving 21 bases between. The CDR3 region is CASRRLSDKGGTQYF. The CDR3 nucleotides are TGTGCCAGCAGAAGACTATCCGACAAAGGGGGGACCCAGTACTTC.

The V and J genes are TRBV5-1 and TRBJ2-3; unclear D gene. This CDR3 region has 13 residues. Trimming took off 7 bases at V and 6 bases at J, with 15 bases between the two ends. Germline V CDR1 and CDR2: SGHRS, YFSETQ. The CDR3 DNA sequence: TGCGCCAGCCTTGATGCGGACGGGGATACGCAGTATTTT. Protein sequence: CASLDADGDTQYF.

This clonotype has only a few counts. V usage is TRBV3-1 and J usage is TRBJ2-7; TRBD2 is a possible D gene (6 bases). The germline V and J ends were trimmed by 1 base and 3 bases, with 7 bases remaining between them. The CDR3 has 13 residues. Looked up from germline, CDR1 is LGHDT and CDR2 is YNNKEL (reference sequence). CDR3 coding DNA: TGTGCCAGCAGCCAAGGCGGGAACTACGAGCAGTACTTC. Encoded protein: CASSQGGNYEQYF.

This clonotype was observed a handful of times. This chain joins TRBV6-6 and TRBJ2-6, with D possibly TRBD2 on 6 matching bases. Germline CDR1 MNHNY, CDR2 SVGAGI (reference sequence). V was shortened by 6 bases and J by 3 bases, with 18 bases between the two germline ends. This CDR3 is built from 17 residues. The CDR3 nucleotides read TGTGCCAGCAGACAGGCTACGGAGGGAATTGGGGCCAACGTCCTGACTTTC. Translation: CASRQATEGIGANVLTF.

This clonotype was seen just once. The J gene is TRBJ2-3, the V gene TRBV28, with TRBD2 matching 11 bases. Germline CDR1 is MDHEN and CDR2 is SYDVKM. CDR3 size: 15 residues. The V gene end was trimmed by 6 bases and the J gene end by 5 bases; junction bases not matched to a gene: 7. The CDR3 loop is CASSSLAGGVDTQYF. DNA for the CDR3: TGTGCCAGCAGCAGTTTAGCGGGGGGGGTAGATACGCAGTATTTT. The whole variable domain, filled in from reference TRBV28 and TRBJ2-3, reads DVKVTQSSRYLVKRTGEKVFLECVQDMDHENMFWYRQDPGLGLRLIYFSYDVKMKEKGDIPEGYSVSREKKERFSLILESASTNQTSMYLCASSSLAGGVDTQYFGPGTRLTVL.

This clonotype was recorded a few times. V and J are TRBV9 and TRBJ2-6; no clear D. The CDR3 has 16 residues. V gave up 0 bases and J gave up 1 base, with 8 bases separating them. Germline lookup yields CDR1 SGDLS and CDR2 YYNGEE. The CDR3 loop is CASSVVIGSGANVLTF. In DNA form, the CDR3 reads TGTGCCAGCAGCGTAGTCATAGGGTCTGGGGCCAACGTCCTGACTTTC.

This clonotype was found a few times. The V and J genes are TRBV12-3 or TRBV12-4 and TRBJ2-2; D not certain. Trimming took 6 bases from V and 5 from J, leaving 16 bases between them. The CDR3 covers 15 residues. The CDR3 is CASRGRTMKTGELFF. The CDR3 DNA reads as TGTGCCAGCAGGGGCCGGACCATGAAGACCGGGGAGCTGTTTTTT.

This clonotype came up a few times. This rearrangement joins TRBV3-1 to TRBJ2-4; D call uncertain. Germline V CDR1 and CDR2: LGHDT, YNNKEL (reference sequence). This CDR3 is built from 15 residues. Trimming pared 0 bases from V and 5 bases from J, leaving 11 bases between. CDR3 region: CASSQDGWAENIQYF. CDR3 DNA: TGTGCCAGCAGCCAAGATGGGTGGGCAGAAAACATTCAGTACTTC.